The 18 T cell receptor beta chains in this list originate from one sample, sequenced in a study of cytomegalovirus exposure and HLA in healthy donors. The PCR was carried out with 60 Vbeta primers and 13 Jbeta primers. TCRdb keeps only in-frame clones here, not all; method: immunoSEQ multiplex PCR. The profile covers around 140,000 clones, with 60% to 80% appearing a single time and roughly 0.9% taken by the ten largest. The sequenced sample was PBMCs. The receptors originated from a woman aged 55-70 years in good health and CMV-seronegative.

V and J are TRBV19 and TRBJ2-1; 7 nucleotides line up with TRBD1. This CDR3 is built from 15 residues. The germline V gene has CDR1 LNHDA and CDR2 SQIVND (reference sequence). V shed 6 bases and J 6 bases; nucleotides not matched to a gene: 11. CDR3 in amino acids: CASRQGPYLVNEQFF. The CDR3 bases are TGTGCCAGTAGACAGGGGCCCTACTTAGTCAATGAGCAGTTCTTC.

The table lists this clone with a count of one. The chain links TRBV29-1 to TRBJ1-2; D remains unclear. CDR1 is SQVTM and CDR2 is ANQGSEA in the germline V gene. Trimming removed 1 base at V and 0 bases at J, with 9 bases between. The CDR3 spans 14 residues. CDR3 sequence reads: CSVEGADTNYGYTF. In DNA, the CDR3 is TGCAGCGTTGAAGGGGCAGATACTAACTATGGCTACACCTTC.

The V and J genes are TRBV29-1 and TRBJ2-1, with 7 bases lining up with TRBD1. V shed 5 bases and J 3 bases; nucleotides not matched to a gene: 7. This CDR3 spans 14 amino acids. Germline V CDR1 and CDR2: SQVTM, ANQGSEA. The CDR3 nucleotides read TGCAGCGTTCCTAGGACAGGAGTCTACAATGAGCAGTTCTTC. It codes for CSVPRTGVYNEQFF.

The rearrangement joins TRBV18 to TRBJ2-7; 7 nucleotides align to TRBD1. The CDR3 has 15 amino acids. The germline V gene encodes CDR1 KGHSH and CDR2 LQKENI. V gave up 5 bases and J gave up 6 bases; unmatched junction bases: 13. Here the CDR3 DNA reads TGTGCCAGCTCAGCAGGACAGGCCCCCACGATCGAGCAGTACTTC. Translation: CASSAGQAPTIEQYF.

The chain combines TRBV28 with TRBJ1-1; possibly TRBD1 for D (5 bases). V dropped 3 bases and J dropped 6 bases, with 14 bases sitting between them. This CDR3 is 14 amino acids long. The germline V gene has CDR1 MDHEN and CDR2 SYDVKM. CDR3 coding DNA: TGTGCCAGCAGTTTGGGGGGGGGTGCTCCTGAAGCTTTCTTT. This encodes CASSLGGGAPEAFF.

J is TRBJ2-7 and V is TRBV6-4; 7 nucleotides line up with TRBD2. The CDR3 is made up of 15 amino acids. In germline, CDR1 is MRHNA, CDR2 SNTAGT. J gave up 6 bases and V 4 bases, and 12 bases lay outside the gene matches. The CDR3 spells CASSVEGLPMTEQYF. DNA of the CDR3: TGTGCCAGCAGTGTGGAGGGACTACCTATGACCGAGCAGTACTTC.

This clone was observed a handful of times. The rearrangement joins TRBV27 to TRBJ1-1; D might be TRBD1 (6 bases). Germline loops: CDR1 MNHEY, CDR2 SMNVEV (reference sequence). The CDR3 spans 15 residues. Trimming stripped 4 bases from V and 4 bases from J, with 16 bases between. CDR3 amino acids: CASSSLGGMITEAFF. As DNA, the CDR3 is TGTGCCAGCAGTTCGTTAGGGGGTATGATCACTGAAGCTTTCTTT.

The chain has TRBV18 and TRBJ1-1; TRBD1 matches at 10 bases. The CDR3 loop spans 14 amino acids. V lost 3 bases and J lost 4; bases outside the gene matches: 2. Germline lookup yields CDR1 KGHSH and CDR2 LQKENI. Here the CDR3 DNA reads TGTGCCAGCTCACCGGGACAGGGGCCCACTGAAGCTTTCTTT. Translating gives CASSPGQGPTEAFF.

The genes are TRBV7-3 and TRBJ2-1, with a possible D match to TRBD2 (6 bases). Germline-derived CDR1 and CDR2 are SGHTA and FQGTGA. V lost 5 bases, J lost 8 bases, and 10 bases lay in between. The CDR3 is 12 residues long. The chain's CDR3 is CASSLRLDEQFF. Here the CDR3 DNA reads TGTGCCAGCAGCCTCCGACTAGATGAGCAGTTCTTC.

Regarding this clone: The junction and the germline gene differ at one end; a read error may be behind it. The gene calls are TRBV7-9 and TRBJ1-2; D is undetermined. From germline, CDR1 is SEHNR and CDR2 FQNEAQ (reference sequence). The CDR3 runs to 12 residues. CDR3 region: CSSRRSSEGYTF. CDR3 DNA sequence: TGTTCCAGCAGGCGGAGTTCCGAGGGCTACACCTTC.

V usage is TRBV2 and J usage is TRBJ2-3; TRBD2 matches 9 bases. The length of the CDR3 is 15 residues. Germline values: CDR1 SNHLY, CDR2 FYNNEI. With V trimmed by 4 bases and J by 2 bases, 4 bases remained unmatched. CDR3 residues: CASSGLAGFTDTQYF. The CDR3 bases are TGTGCCAGCAGTGGGCTAGCGGGATTCACAGATACGCAGTATTTT.

The chain has TRBV5-1 and TRBJ2-5, with 8 bases fitting TRBD1. Per germline, CDR1 SGHRS and CDR2 YFSETQ. The CDR3 runs 18 residues. The ends lost 0 bases at V and 0 bases at J; junction bases unmatched: 10. For the CDR3, the DNA is TGCGCCAGCAGCTTGGCTCCTAGGGGACAGGACTACCAAGAGACCCAGTACTTC. Amino acids: CASSLAPRGQDYQETQYF.

The chain is built from TRBV30 and TRBJ1-5, with a possible D match to TRBD1 (5 bases). Germline V lookup: CDR1 GTSNPN, CDR2 SVGIG (reference sequence). This CDR3 region has 12 residues. Trimming left V 4 bases short and J 5 bases short, with 9 bases between. CDR3 DNA sequence: TGTGCCTGGAACAGGAACTATCAGCCCCAGCATTTT. It is translated as CAWNRNYQPQHF.

This CDR3 reads CASSSGTGGIDTQYF. CDR3 in DNA: TGTGCCAGCAGCTCCGGGACAGGGGGCATCGATACGCAGTATTTT. This chain connects TRBV7-7 to TRBJ2-3; 12 nucleotides line up with TRBD1. J gave up 6 bases and V 4 bases, and 5 bases lay outside the gene matches. The CDR3 loop spans 15 amino acids. CDR1 and CDR2 (germline): SSHAT, FNYEAQ (reference sequence).

The V call is TRBV5-4, the J call TRBJ2-3, with D maybe TRBD1 (5 bases). The V and J ends lost 4 bases and 7 bases respectively, with 16 bases between them. The germline V gene encodes CDR1 SGHNT and CDR2 YYREEE (reference sequence). The CDR3 loop spans 14 amino acids. The CDR3 is CASSTDIPPNTQYF. CDR3 sequence (DNA): TGTGCCAGCAGCACGGACATTCCCCCAAATACGCAGTATTTT.

The chain employs TRBV6-1 and TRBJ2-2; 7 nucleotides agree with TRBD1. Germline-derived CDR1 and CDR2 are MNHNS and SASEGT. Losses at the gene ends were 5 bases for V and 2 bases for J; bases not matched to a gene: 5. The CDR3 extends over 15 amino acids. Written as DNA, the CDR3 is TGTGCCAGCAGTCCGAGGACAGGTAACACCGGGGAGCTGTTTTTT. Its translation is CASSPRTGNTGELFF.

The rearrangement uses TRBV4-1 and TRBJ2-6, with D perhaps TRBD1 (6 bases). CDR1 is MGHRA and CDR2 is YSYEKL in the germline V gene. The CDR3 consists of 16 residues. Deletions cut 0 bases from V and 3 bases from J, with 9 bases between. CDR3 sequence reads: CASSQEGGSGANVLTF. DNA for the CDR3: TGCGCCAGCAGCCAAGAAGGGGGTAGTGGGGCCAACGTCCTGACTTTC.

The chain uses TRBV5-5 and TRBJ1-5, with D possibly TRBD1 on 6 matching bases. V shed 0 bases and J shed 3 bases, with 10 bases lying between them. CDR1 and CDR2 (germline): SGHKS, YYEKEE (reference sequence). The CDR3 is 15 amino acids. CDR3 sequence reads: CASSLEDSPNQPQHF. In DNA, the CDR3 is TGTGCCAGCAGCTTGGAGGACAGTCCCAATCAGCCCCAGCATTTT.